One TCR beta chain is described in this entry. Its antigen is not identified. An end of the junction differs from the germline gene, which may be a read error. The CDR3 extends over 14 amino acids. Looked up from germline, CDR1 is SQVTM and CDR2 is ANQGSEA. This sample is drawn from a study of cytomegalovirus exposure and HLA in healthy donors. Study-wide results and limits: TRBV6-2, TRBV6-3 and other indistinguishable V segments were excluded. Later analysis revealed greater clonal expansion in HLA-associated TCR beta chains than in equally common others. Prediction of most subjects' HLA-A and HLA-B alleles by TCR beta sequences was reportedly accurate.

The PCR contained 60 Vbeta and 13 Jbeta primers. Original processing methods: A later analysis tallied approximately 87 million unique TCR beta chains, 9 million to 12 million of them shared. Here immunoSEQ multiplex PCR was the method, and the copy in TCRdb shows in-frame clones only, minus some. The DNA gave D and trimming, while V, J and clone size come from that table. The sample lists about 190,000 clones, around four fifths occurring once. The rearrangement uses TRBV29-1 and TRBJ1-2; D might be TRBD1 (6 bases). The TCR sequence derives from a woman in her thirties or forties in good health and CMV-seronegative. Source material: PBMCs. The CDR3 region is CSGEGGGRGIGYTF. CDR3 bases: TGCAGCGGTGAAGGGGGGGGCAGGGGAATCGGCTACACCTTC.